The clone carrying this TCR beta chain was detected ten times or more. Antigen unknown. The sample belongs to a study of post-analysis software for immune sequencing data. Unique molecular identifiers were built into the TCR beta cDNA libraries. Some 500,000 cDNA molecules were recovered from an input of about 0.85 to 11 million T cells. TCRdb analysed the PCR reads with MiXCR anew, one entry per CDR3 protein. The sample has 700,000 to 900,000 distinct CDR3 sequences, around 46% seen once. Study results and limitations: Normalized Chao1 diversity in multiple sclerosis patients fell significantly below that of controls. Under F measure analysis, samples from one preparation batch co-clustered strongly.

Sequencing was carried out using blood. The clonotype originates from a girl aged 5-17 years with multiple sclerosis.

In DNA form, the CDR3 reads TGCGCCAGCAGCCAAGGTAGCCTGAGCTCCTACGAGCAGTACTTC. Translating it yields CASSQGSLSSYEQYF. V gene TRBV4-1 combines with J gene TRBJ2-7; D call uncertain. The germline CDR1 and CDR2 sequences are MGHRA and YSYEKL. The ends were cut back, 1 base at V and 0 bases at J, with 10 bases in the middle. The CDR3 contains 15 residues.